The 24 T cell receptor beta chains reported below all come from one sample, sequenced in a study of T cells after somatic rescue of genetic block. Data came from immunoSEQ multiplex PCR; TCRdb stores just in-frame clones and leaves some out. Here the sample spans under 150,000 clones, about 93% being singletons. The source material was peripheral blood mononuclear cells (PBMCs). These receptors all stem from a woman younger than 35.

The V gene is TRBV7-9, the J gene TRBJ1-2; D unresolved. The CDR3 totals 12 residues. CDR1 is SEHNR, CDR2 FQNEAQ, per germline (reference sequence). V lost 4 bases and J 8 bases, leaving 11 bases between the germline ends. The CDR3 DNA reads as TGTGCCAGCAGCTCGGAAGGGAGCGGCTACACCTTC. Its translation is CASSSEGSGYTF.

A single count supports this clone. The chain joins TRBV19 to TRBJ2-5, with 11 bases identical to TRBD2. The germline CDR1 and CDR2 sequences are LNHDA and SQIVND (reference sequence). With 6 bases clipped from V and 5 bases from J, the junction kept 5 bases outside the gene matches. This CDR3 is 14 amino acids long. This CDR3 reads CASRNIAGGETQYF. Written as DNA, the CDR3 is TGTGCCAGTAGAAACATAGCGGGGGGGGAGACCCAGTACTTC. The whole variable domain, remainder taken from reference TRBV19 and TRBJ2-5, is DGGITQSPKYLFRKEGQNVTLSCEQNLNHDAMYWYRQDPGQGLRLIYYSQIVNDFQKGDIAEGYSVSREKKESFPLTVTSAQKNPTAFYLCASRNIAGGETQYFGPGTRLLVL.

The chain links TRBV27 to TRBJ1-1; a possible D gene is TRBD1 (5 bases). This CDR3 spans 13 amino acids. Germline V gene data show CDR1 as MNHEY and CDR2 as SMNVEV (reference sequence). Trimming took off 1 base at V and 5 bases at J, with 8 bases between the two ends. The CDR3 bases are TGTGCCAGCAGTTTATTTGGGGGGACTGAAGCTTTCTTT. Its translation: CASSLFGGTEAFF.

This sequence joins TRBV5-4 and TRBJ1-2, with 11 positions matching TRBD1. Germline loops: CDR1 SGHNT, CDR2 YYREEE (reference sequence). There are 17 residues in the CDR3. The ends lost 4 bases at V and 3 bases at J; junction bases unmatched: 11. As DNA, the CDR3 is TGTGCCAGCAGCGTCTATCTTTCGGGACAGGGGGACTATGGCTACACCTTC. This translates into CASSVYLSGQGDYGYTF. Using reference TRBV5-4 and TRBJ1-2 for the parts outside the CDR3, the full variable domain is ETGVTQSPTHLIKTRGQQVTLRCSSQSGHNTVSWYQQALGQGPQFIFQYYREEENGRGNFPPRFSGLQFPNYSSELNVNALELDDSALYLCASSVYLSGQGDYGYTFGSGTRLTVV.

The V and J genes are TRBV19 and TRBJ1-5, with no clear D. The germline V gene has CDR1 LNHDA and CDR2 SQIVND (reference sequence). The CDR3 loop spans 13 amino acids. Trimming took off 5 bases at V and 4 bases at J, with 9 bases between the two ends. The CDR3 DNA follows: TGTGCCAGTAGTCAAGCGGATAATCAGCCCCAGCATTTT. Translation: CASSQADNQPQHF.

The chain has TRBV6-5 and TRBJ1-1; D remains ambiguous. The germline gives CDR1 MNHEY, CDR2 SVGAGI. The CDR3 contains 15 residues. The ends were cut back, 0 bases at V and 1 base at J, with 9 bases in the middle. The CDR3: CASSYSNGGNTEAFF. In DNA, the CDR3 is TGTGCCAGCAGTTACTCAAACGGCGGGAACACTGAAGCTTTCTTT.

This sequence joins TRBV7-2 and TRBJ1-5; tentatively, D is TRBD1 (5 bases). Germline V gives CDR1 SGHTA, CDR2 FQGNSA. The CDR3 has 14 amino acids. Between the trimmed V and J ends, which lost 2 bases and 1 base, there was a span of 6 bases. CDR3 in amino acids: CASSLRGSNQPQHF. CDR3 coding DNA: TGTGCCAGCAGCTTACGGGGGAGCAATCAGCCCCAGCATTTT.

The table lists this clone with a count of one. V is TRBV7-6 and J is TRBJ1-1, with TRBD1 matching 8 bases. The CDR3 runs to 12 residues. V lost 5 bases to trimming and J lost 5 bases; unmatched junction nucleotides: 1. CDR1 is SGHVS and CDR2 is FNYEAQ in the germline V gene. The CDR3 DNA sequence: TGTGCCAGCAGCCGGACAGGGACTGAAGCTTTCTTT. It yields the protein CASSRTGTEAFF. Variable domain in full (rest from reference TRBV7-6 and TRBJ1-1): GAGVSQSPRYKVTKRGQDVALRCDPISGHVSLYWYRQALGQGPEFLTYFNYEAQQDKSGLPNDRFSAERPEGSISTLTIQRTEQRDSAMYRCASSRTGTEAFFGQGTRLTVV.

This clone showed up just a few times. CDR3 sequence: CASSLPGHPNTEAFF. Here the CDR3 DNA reads TGTGCCAGCAGCTTACCGGGACACCCGAACACTGAAGCTTTCTTT. J is TRBJ1-1 and V is TRBV11-2; possible D gene TRBD1, 6 bases. Trimming took off 2 bases at V and 1 base at J, with 11 bases between the two ends. The CDR3 runs to 15 residues. The germline V gene encodes CDR1 SGHAT and CDR2 FQNNGV.

This clone was counted a few times. V is TRBV9 and J is TRBJ1-1, with D unresolved. The CDR3 spans 13 residues. From germline, CDR1 is SGDLS and CDR2 YYNGEE. The V gene lost 0 bases and the J gene lost 9 bases, with 12 bases spanning the gap. As DNA, the CDR3 is TGTGCCAGCAGCGTAGTAGGAGGACCTCAAGCTTTCTTT. Amino acid sequence: CASSVVGGPQAFF. Variable domain in full (rest from reference TRBV9 and TRBJ1-1): DSGVTQTPKHLITATGQRVTLRCSPRSGDLSVYWYQQSLDQGLQFLIQYYNGEERAKGNILERFSAQQFPDLHSELNLSSLELGDSALYFCASSVVGGPQAFFGQGTRLTVV.

The V call is TRBV7-9, the J call TRBJ1-1; maybe TRBD1 (6 bases). Trimming removed 1 base from V and 4 bases from J, with 10 bases in between. Germline V gene sequence: CDR1 SEHNR, CDR2 FQNEAQ (reference sequence). This CDR3 has 14 residues. The CDR3 loop is CASSLEGGLTEAFF. DNA for the CDR3: TGTGCCAGCAGCTTAGAGGGGGGGCTCACTGAAGCTTTCTTT.

The chain is built from TRBV2 and TRBJ2-5; D is possibly TRBD1 (6 bases). The CDR3 is 14 residues long. V lost 4 bases and J lost 3, with 12 bases in between. In germline, CDR1 is SNHLY, CDR2 FYNNEI. CDR3 DNA: TGTGCCAGCAGTGTAGACAGGTCGGAAGAGACCCAGTACTTC. It yields the protein CASSVDRSEETQYF.

The rearrangement uses TRBV30 and TRBJ1-5, with TRBD1 as a possible D gene (6 bases). The CDR3 has 13 amino acids. The V gene lost 5 bases and the J gene lost 7 bases, with 15 bases spanning the gap. Germline CDR1 is GTSNPN and CDR2 is SVGIG (reference sequence). The CDR3: CAWSRTQGQPQHF. CDR3 nucleotide sequence: TGTGCCTGGTCCCGAACACAGGGCCAGCCCCAGCATTTT.

The chain employs TRBV9 and TRBJ1-6; weak D call: TRBD1 (6 bases). The CDR3 covers 15 residues. V was clipped by 0 bases and J by 8 bases, with 12 bases between them. Germline V gene lookup returns CDR1 SGDLS and CDR2 YYNGEE. The CDR3 nucleotides are TGTGCCAGCAGCGTAGCCAGGGGACTGGATTCACCCCTCCACTTT. Encoded protein: CASSVARGLDSPLHF. The full variable domain, in which reference TRBV9 and TRBJ1-6 provide the parts outside the CDR3, is DSGVTQTPKHLITATGQRVTLRCSPRSGDLSVYWYQQSLDQGLQFLIQYYNGEERAKGNILERFSAQQFPDLHSELNLSSLELGDSALYFCASSVARGLDSPLHFGNGTRLTVT.

As DNA, the CDR3 is TGTGCCAGCTCGGGACAGAACAATCAGCCCCAGCATTTT. Protein product: CASSGQNNQPQHF. V and J are TRBV28 and TRBJ1-5; 7 nucleotides agree with TRBD1. The CDR3 sequence is 13 residues long. The V and J ends lost 8 bases and 3 bases, in that order; junction bases with no gene match: 4. Germline V gene lookup returns CDR1 MDHEN and CDR2 SYDVKM.

This clone was counted only a few times. CDR3 residues: CASSPPGIYGYTF. The CDR3 region has the DNA TGTGCCAGCAGTCCCCCAGGGATCTATGGCTACACCTTC. This chain links TRBV6-5 with TRBJ1-2, with TRBD1 as a possible D gene (5 bases). CDR3 length: 13 amino acids. Germline CDR1 is MNHEY and CDR2 is SVGAGI. With 5 bases removed from V and 4 bases from J, the gap between germline ends came to 11 bases.

The J gene is TRBJ1-1, the V gene TRBV18, with D tentatively TRBD1 (5 bases). Germline CDR1 reads KGHSH; CDR2 reads LQKENI. The CDR3 covers 13 residues. V was pared by 3 bases and J by 1 base, with 6 bases between. In DNA, the CDR3 is TGTGCCAGCTCACCGACAGCGAACACTGAAGCTTTCTTT. Protein sequence: CASSPTANTEAFF.

This clone was observed once. V and J are TRBV28 and TRBJ2-5; 9 bases match TRBD1. The V and J ends lost 5 bases and 5 bases, in that order; junction bases with no gene match: 6. Germline V lookup: CDR1 MDHEN, CDR2 SYDVKM. The CDR3 is made up of 14 amino acids. CDR3: CASSGQGWGETQYF. CDR3 sequence (DNA): TGTGCCAGCAGTGGACAGGGGTGGGGGGAGACCCAGTACTTC.

V usage is TRBV4-3 and J usage is TRBJ1-2, with D perhaps matching TRBD1 (6 bases). V gave up 0 bases and J gave up 3 bases, with 8 bases separating them. Germline V CDR1 and CDR2: LGHNA, YSLEER. This CDR3 has 14 amino acids. In nucleotides, the CDR3 is TGCGCCAGCAGCCAAGAACAGGGAGACTATGGCTACACCTTC. It is translated as CASSQEQGDYGYTF.

The J gene is TRBJ1-3, the V gene TRBV5-1, with TRBD1 matching 7 bases. The CDR3 contains 14 residues. CDR1 is SGHRS, CDR2 YFSETQ, per germline. J was trimmed by 8 bases and V by 0 bases; bases with no gene match: 5. The CDR3 is CASSLGDRLDTIYF. The CDR3 coding sequence is TGCGCCAGCAGCTTGGGGGACAGACTGGACACCATATATTTT. The complete variable domain, with remaining parts taken from reference TRBV5-1 and TRBJ1-3, reads KAGVTQTPRYLIKTRGQQVTLSCSPISGHRSVSWYQQTPGQGLQFLFEYFSETQRNKGNFPGRFSGRQFSNSRSEMNVSTLELGDSALYLCASSLGDRLDTIYFGEGSWLTVV.

The rearrangement joins TRBV12-5 to TRBJ2-7; D tentatively reads TRBD1 or TRBD2 (5 bases each). Germline lookup yields CDR1 LGHNT and CDR2 FRNRAP. V lost 0 bases and J lost 3, with 15 bases in between. This CDR3 spans 16 amino acids. Written as DNA, the CDR3 is TGTGCTAGTGGTTTGGTATTCGTTGGGGGTAGCTACGAGCAGTACTTC. Its translation: CASGLVFVGGSYEQYF.

The rearrangement links TRBV18 to TRBJ1-5, with 9 nucleotides matching TRBD1. Germline values: CDR1 KGHSH, CDR2 LQKENI. The J segment lost 4 bases and the V segment lost 4 bases, leaving 2 bases of the junction unmatched. CDR3 length: 14 amino acids. In DNA, the CDR3 is TGTGCCAGCTCACACGACAGGGGGAATCAGCCCCAGCATTTT. Its protein product is CASSHDRGNQPQHF.

This rearrangement joins TRBV27 to TRBJ1-2; possible D gene TRBD1, 6 bases. CDR1 and CDR2 (germline): MNHEY, SMNVEV (reference sequence). This CDR3 region has 16 residues. Trimming removed 4 bases at V and 6 bases at J, with 21 bases between. CDR3 in DNA: TGTGCCAGCAGTTCCTCGGCGGTGACAGGAGGGGATGGCTACACCTTC. It yields the protein CASSSSAVTGGDGYTF.

The chain couples TRBV7-3 to TRBJ2-1; D is undetermined. CDR3 length: 16 amino acids. Deletions cut 3 bases from V and 9 bases from J, with 21 bases between. Germline assignment: CDR1 SGHTA and CDR2 FQGTGA. CDR3 in amino acids: CASSFTPGPPGSEQFF. CDR3 coding DNA: TGTGCCAGCAGCTTTACTCCGGGCCCGCCAGGTAGTGAGCAGTTCTTC.